These 21 T cell receptor beta chains were sequenced from one sample in a study of cytomegalovirus exposure and HLA in healthy donors. 60 Vbeta and 13 Jbeta primers were used in PCR. Here immunoSEQ multiplex PCR was the method, and the copy in TCRdb shows in-frame clones only, minus some. The sample shows over 75,000 clones, around four fifths of them seen only once. Sequenced: PBMCs. These receptors were taken from a man between 45 and 60 years old in good health and CMV-seropositive.

The rearrangement uses TRBV6-1 and TRBJ1-1; D unclear. The CDR3 length is 10 residues. Germline CDR1 MNHNS, CDR2 SASEGT. V was shortened by 9 bases and J by 3 bases, with 5 bases between the two germline ends. The CDR3 DNA reads as TGTGCCAGTATTGACACTGAAGCTTTCTTT. Translated, it gives CASIDTEAFF.

The chain carries TRBV5-1 and TRBJ2-5; the D gene is possibly TRBD2 (5 bases). The DNA matches TRBJ2-7 better at its end, which makes the J call doubtful. CDR1 SGHRS and CDR2 YFSETQ come from the germline V gene. The CDR3 is made up of 16 amino acids. The DNA for the CDR3 is TGCGCCAGCAGCTTGGCGGCTCCGGGAACTTCCTACGAGCAGTACTTC. Its translation is CASSLAAPGTSYEQYF.

The rearrangement joins TRBV7-2 to TRBJ1-5; perhaps TRBD1 as D (5 bases). The germline gives CDR1 SGHTA, CDR2 FQGNSA. With 5 bases removed from V and 7 bases from J, the gap between germline ends came to 12 bases. This CDR3 spans 13 amino acids. In DNA, the CDR3 is TGTGCCAGCAGCCAGGCCCAGGGCCAGCCCCAGCATTTT. Its protein product is CASSQAQGQPQHF.

The genes are TRBV6-1 and TRBJ1-6, with TRBD1 matching over 8 bases. After removal of 6 bases from V and 7 bases from J, the junction contained 2 bases not matched to a gene. Germline CDR1 reads MNHNS; CDR2 reads SASEGT. The CDR3 is 13 amino acids. The CDR3: CASRTGENSPLHF. CDR3 nucleotides: TGTGCCAGCAGGACAGGGGAGAATTCACCCCTCCACTTT.

To note about this clone: This CDR3 is also generated by other DNA sequences in the sample. The gene calls are TRBV9 and TRBJ2-2, with 9 bases identical to TRBD1. Germline V gene sequence: CDR1 SGDLS, CDR2 YYNGEE. V dropped 3 bases and J dropped 5; count of bases not matched to a gene: 2. The CDR3 loop spans 14 amino acids. The CDR3 DNA sequence: TGTGCCAGCAGCGCGACAGGGGGGACCGGGGAGCTGTTTTTT. Amino acids: CASSATGGTGELFF.

This chain links TRBV18 with TRBJ1-2; 7 bases align to TRBD1. CDR1 and CDR2 from the germline V gene are KGHSH and LQKENI. The CDR3 consists of 17 residues. The trim removed 3 bases at V and 2 bases at J, leaving 12 bases unmatched. CDR3: CASSPFGTAFINYGYTF. In DNA, the CDR3 is TGTGCCAGCTCACCTTTCGGGACAGCCTTTATCAACTATGGCTACACCTTC.

This clone was counted once. This chain joins TRBV2 and TRBJ2-7, with a weak D call TRBD1 (6 bases). The CDR3 consists of 13 residues. The germline V and J ends were trimmed by 7 bases and 3 bases, with 13 bases remaining between them. Per germline, CDR1 SNHLY and CDR2 FYNNEI. The CDR3 loop is CASKGVPFYEQYF. The CDR3 DNA is TGTGCCAGCAAGGGGGTCCCCTTCTACGAGCAGTACTTC.

This chain joins TRBV30 and TRBJ1-2; D is perhaps TRBD1 (6 bases). This CDR3 is 14 amino acids long. Germline CDR1 reads GTSNPN; CDR2 reads SVGIG (reference sequence). V was pared by 5 bases and J by 4 bases, with 17 bases between. CDR3: CAWSKGGFGYGYTF. The CDR3 bases are TGTGCCTGGTCGAAAGGGGGTTTCGGCTATGGCTACACCTTC.

The rearrangement links TRBV15 to TRBJ2-3; maybe TRBD1 (6 bases). V was pared by 3 bases and J by 1 base, with 17 bases between. The CDR3 has 17 amino acids. The germline CDR1 and CDR2 sequences are LNHNV and YYDKDF (reference sequence). The CDR3 coding sequence is TGTGCCACCAGCAGCCCCCCAGGGGTCTTCGGCACAGATACGCAGTATTTT. Encoded protein: CATSSPPGVFGTDTQYF.

This rearrangement joins TRBV7-9 to TRBJ1-1, with D possibly TRBD1 on 5 matching bases. Germline V gene lookup returns CDR1 SEHNR and CDR2 FQNEAQ (reference sequence). The CDR3 is made up of 13 amino acids. V was shortened by 5 bases and J by 6 bases, with 13 bases between the two germline ends. Written as DNA, the CDR3 is TGTGCCAGCAGCCCTTGGGGGGACCCTGAAGCTTTCTTT. It specifies CASSPWGDPEAFF. The full variable domain, its missing parts supplied by reference TRBV7-9 and TRBJ1-1, is DTGVSQNPRHKITKRGQNVTFRCDPISEHNRLYWYRQTLGQGPEFLTYFQNEAQLEKSRLLSDRFSAERPKGSFSTLEIQRTEQGDSAMYLCASSPWGDPEAFFGQGTRLTVV.

The chain recombines TRBV27 with TRBJ2-3; 10 bases map to TRBD1. Germline V lookup: CDR1 MNHEY, CDR2 SMNVEV (reference sequence). V lost 7 bases and J lost 4; bases outside the gene matches: 14. This CDR3 contains 17 residues. The CDR3 DNA follows: TGTGCCAGCACCCGACAGGGGGCACGGGGACGCTCAGATACGCAGTATTTT. As protein: CASTRQGARGRSDTQYF.

This clone was observed a handful of times. V gene TRBV4-3 combines with J gene TRBJ2-7, with a possible D match to TRBD1 (6 bases). Germline V gene data show CDR1 as LGHNA and CDR2 as YSLEER. There are 14 residues in the CDR3. V was clipped by 1 base and J by 3 bases, with 10 bases between them. In DNA, the CDR3 is TGCGCCAGCAGCCAAGGAGGACAGAACTACGAGCAGTACTTC. It encodes CASSQGGQNYEQYF.

A remark on this clone: Sequence at one end of the junction differs from germline and may be a read error. The V call is TRBV6-5, the J call TRBJ2-1, with D possibly TRBD2 on 5 matching bases. The CDR3 runs 16 residues. Per the germline V gene, CDR1 is MNHEY and CDR2 is SVGAGI. In DNA, the CDR3 is TGTGCCAGCAATTACGGAGGCACCGGGGCCTACAATGAGCAGTTCTTC. Its protein is CASNYGGTGAYNEQFF.

The chain combines TRBV5-6 with TRBJ1-3; the D is unclear. Germline V CDR1 and CDR2: SGHDT, YYEEEE. The CDR3 has 14 amino acids. Trimming left V 0 bases short and J 9 bases short, with 13 bases between. This CDR3 reads CASSLGQAGSTIYF. The CDR3 DNA reads TGTGCCAGCAGCTTGGGGCAGGCCGGGAGCACCATATATTTT.

The chain joins TRBV28 to TRBJ1-3; TRBD1 agrees at 9 bases. Looked up from germline, CDR1 is MDHEN and CDR2 is SYDVKM. The trim removed 8 bases at V and 8 bases at J, leaving 16 bases unmatched. CDR3 length equals 16 residues. CDR3 in DNA: TGTGCCAGCGCATTACGCCCGGGACAGGGAAGAGACACCATATATTTT. This codes for CASALRPGQGRDTIYF.

V usage is TRBV9 and J usage is TRBJ2-3, with D perhaps matching TRBD2 (5 bases). Germline V gene data show CDR1 as SGDLS and CDR2 as YYNGEE. The CDR3 is made up of 14 amino acids. The V end lost 1 base, the J end lost 3 bases, and 9 bases lay between the germline ends. In DNA form, the CDR3 reads TGTGCCAGCAGCGTAAGGCTAGCTACAGATACGCAGTATTTT. It is translated as CASSVRLATDTQYF.

This rearrangement joins TRBV5-5 to TRBJ2-5; the match to TRBD2 covers 9 bases. Trimming took 0 bases from V and 2 from J; bases not matched to a gene: 2. This CDR3 is 15 amino acids long. Germline CDR1 SGHKS, CDR2 YYEKEE (reference sequence). The CDR3: CASSLASGVQETQYF. The CDR3 DNA sequence: TGTGCCAGCAGCTTGGCTAGCGGGGTACAAGAGACCCAGTACTTC.

Only a few counts were recorded for this clone. The V call is TRBV7-2, the J call TRBJ1-4; D not certain. V was shortened by 2 bases and J by 0 bases, with 7 bases between the two germline ends. The CDR3 is 15 amino acids. CDR1 and CDR2 (germline): SGHTA, FQGNSA. CDR3 residues: CASSLSTATNEKLFF. The CDR3 DNA reads TGTGCCAGCAGCTTAAGCACAGCAACTAATGAAAAACTGTTTTTT. The variable domain in full, completed from reference TRBV7-2 and TRBJ1-4, reads GAGVSQSPSNKVTEKGKDVELRCDPISGHTALYWYRQSLGQGLEFLIYFQGNSAPDKSGLPSDRFSAERTGGSVSTLTIQRTQQEDSAVYLCASSLSTATNEKLFFGSGTQLSVL.

The chain uses TRBV15 and TRBJ1-2; the D is unclear. The CDR3 covers 13 residues. Germline V gene data show CDR1 as LNHNV and CDR2 as YYDKDF (reference sequence). Trimming took off 5 bases at V and 5 bases at J, with 12 bases between the two ends. CDR3 sequence: CATSSELTYGYTF. The CDR3 DNA follows: TGTGCCACCAGCTCGGAGTTAACTTATGGCTACACCTTC.

This rearrangement joins TRBV10-3 to TRBJ2-5, with D maybe TRBD1 (7 bases). Trimming left V 4 bases short and J 7 bases short, with 10 bases between. From germline, CDR1 is ENHRY and CDR2 SYGVKD. This CDR3 has 12 residues. Here the CDR3 reads CAISVEGATQYF. In DNA, the CDR3 is TGTGCCATCAGTGTGGAGGGGGCGACCCAGTACTTC.

The CDR3 reads CASTLGRGDTEAFF. Here the CDR3 DNA reads TGTGCCAGTACTTTGGGCAGGGGGGACACTGAAGCTTTCTTT. This rearrangement joins TRBV19 to TRBJ1-1, with 7 bases matching TRBD1. The V gene's germline CDR1 is LNHDA and CDR2 SQIVND (reference sequence). Trimming removed 7 bases from V and 3 bases from J; junction bases left unmatched: 8. This CDR3 spans 14 amino acids.